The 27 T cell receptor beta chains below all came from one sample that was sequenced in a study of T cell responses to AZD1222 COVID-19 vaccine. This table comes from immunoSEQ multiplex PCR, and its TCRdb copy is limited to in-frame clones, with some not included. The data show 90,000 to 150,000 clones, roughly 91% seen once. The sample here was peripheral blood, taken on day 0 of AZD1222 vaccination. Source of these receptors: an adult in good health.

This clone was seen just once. In DNA form, the CDR3 reads TGTGCCAGCAGCACAGGTCCTGACGAGCAGTACTTC. Translating it yields CASSTGPDEQYF. The chain has TRBV3-1 (or the pseudogene TRBV3-2) and TRBJ2-7, with D maybe TRBD1 (5 bases). Trimming took 5 bases from V and 5 from J, leaving 10 bases between them. Germline V gene sequence: CDR1 LGHDT, CDR2 YNNKEL (reference sequence). The CDR3 spans 12 residues.

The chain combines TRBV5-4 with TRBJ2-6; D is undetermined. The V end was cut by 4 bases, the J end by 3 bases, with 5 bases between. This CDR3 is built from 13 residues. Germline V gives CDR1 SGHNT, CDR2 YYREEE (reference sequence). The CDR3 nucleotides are TGTGCCAGCAGCCAGGTTGGGGCCAACGTCCTGACTTTC. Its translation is CASSQVGANVLTF.

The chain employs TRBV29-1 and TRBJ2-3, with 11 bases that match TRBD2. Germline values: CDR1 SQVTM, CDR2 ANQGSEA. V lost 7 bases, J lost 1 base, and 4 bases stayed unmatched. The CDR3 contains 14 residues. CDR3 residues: CSGQGLAGTDTQYF. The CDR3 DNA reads TGCAGCGGACAGGGACTAGCGGGCACAGATACGCAGTATTTT.

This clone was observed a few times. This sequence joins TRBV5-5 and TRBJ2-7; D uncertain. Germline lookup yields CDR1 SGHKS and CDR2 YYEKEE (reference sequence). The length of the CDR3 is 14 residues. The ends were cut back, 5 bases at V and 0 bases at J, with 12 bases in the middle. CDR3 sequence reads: CASSELRSSYEQYF. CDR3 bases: TGTGCCAGCAGTGAGCTCCGGAGCTCCTACGAGCAGTACTTC.

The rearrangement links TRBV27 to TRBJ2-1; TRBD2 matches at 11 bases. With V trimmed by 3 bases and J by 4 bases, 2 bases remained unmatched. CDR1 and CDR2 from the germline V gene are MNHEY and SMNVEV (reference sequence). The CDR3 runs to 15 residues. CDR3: CASSLGLAVYNEQFF. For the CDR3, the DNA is TGTGCCAGCAGTTTGGGACTAGCGGTATACAATGAGCAGTTCTTC.

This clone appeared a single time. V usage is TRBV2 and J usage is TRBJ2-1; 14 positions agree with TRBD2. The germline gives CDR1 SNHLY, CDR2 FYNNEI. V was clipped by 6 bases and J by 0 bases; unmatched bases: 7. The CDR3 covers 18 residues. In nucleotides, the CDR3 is TGTGCCAGCAGGGGAGGACTAGCGGGGGGAATCTCCTACAATGAGCAGTTCTTC. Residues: CASRGGLAGGISYNEQFF. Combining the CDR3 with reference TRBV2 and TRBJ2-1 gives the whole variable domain EPEVTQTPSHQVTQMGQEVILRCVPISNHLYFYWYRQILGQKVEFLVSFYNNEISEKSEIFDDQFSVERPDGSNFTLKIRSTKLEDSAMYFCASRGGLAGGISYNEQFFGPGTRLTVL.

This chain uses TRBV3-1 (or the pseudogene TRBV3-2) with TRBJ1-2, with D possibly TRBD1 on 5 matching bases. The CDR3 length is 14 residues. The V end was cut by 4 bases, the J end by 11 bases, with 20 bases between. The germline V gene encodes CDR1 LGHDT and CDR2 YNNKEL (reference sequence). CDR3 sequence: CASSPGTGRLLYTF. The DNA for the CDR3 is TGTGCCAGCAGCCCGGGGACCGGCAGGCTCTTATACACCTTC.

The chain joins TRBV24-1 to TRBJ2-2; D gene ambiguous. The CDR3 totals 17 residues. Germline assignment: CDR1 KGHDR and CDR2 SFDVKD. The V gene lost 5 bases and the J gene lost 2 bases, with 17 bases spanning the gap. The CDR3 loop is CATSGSGPKGNTGELFF. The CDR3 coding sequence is TGTGCCACCAGTGGCTCCGGGCCCAAGGGAAACACCGGGGAGCTGTTTTTT.

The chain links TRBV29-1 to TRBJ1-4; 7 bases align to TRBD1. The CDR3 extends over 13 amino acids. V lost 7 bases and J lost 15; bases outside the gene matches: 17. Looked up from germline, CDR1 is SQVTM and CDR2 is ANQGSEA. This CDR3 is CSATGTETKGLFF. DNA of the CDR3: TGCAGCGCAACCGGGACAGAAACCAAAGGGTTGTTTTTT. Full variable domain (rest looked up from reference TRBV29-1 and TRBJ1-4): SAVISQKPSRDICQRGTSLTIQCQVDSQVTMMFWYRQQPGQSLTLIATANQGSEATYESGFVIDKFPISRPNLTFSTLTVSNMSPEDSSIYLCSATGTETKGLFFGSGTQLSVL.

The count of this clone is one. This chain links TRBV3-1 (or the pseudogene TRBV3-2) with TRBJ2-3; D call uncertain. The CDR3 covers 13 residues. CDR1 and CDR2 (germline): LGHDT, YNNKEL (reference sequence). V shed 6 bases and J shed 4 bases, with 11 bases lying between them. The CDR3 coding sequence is TGTGCCAGCAGTCAACACACGGCAGATACGCAGTATTTT. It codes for CASSQHTADTQYF.

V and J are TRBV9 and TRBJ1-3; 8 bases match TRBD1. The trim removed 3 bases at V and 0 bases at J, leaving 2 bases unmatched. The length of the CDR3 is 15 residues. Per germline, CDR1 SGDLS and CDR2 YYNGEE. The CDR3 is CASSGQGSSGNTIYF. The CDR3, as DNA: TGTGCCAGCAGCGGACAGGGGTCCTCTGGAAACACCATATATTTT.

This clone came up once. In nucleotides, the CDR3 is TGTGCCAGCAAAGGGCCCGGGACGGATCCATCTGGAAACACCATATATTTT. This sequence encodes CASKGPGTDPSGNTIYF. The gene calls are TRBV2 and TRBJ1-3, with D possibly matching TRBD1 (5 bases). V shed 7 bases and J shed 1 base, with 20 bases lying between them. Per germline, CDR1 SNHLY and CDR2 FYNNEI. The CDR3 extends over 17 amino acids.

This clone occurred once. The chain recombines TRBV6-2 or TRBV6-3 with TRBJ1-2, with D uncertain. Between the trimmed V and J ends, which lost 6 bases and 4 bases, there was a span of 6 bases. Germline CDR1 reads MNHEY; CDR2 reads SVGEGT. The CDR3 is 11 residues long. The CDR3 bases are TGTGCCAGCAGCAACAGCTATGGCTACACCTTC. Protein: CASSNSYGYTF.

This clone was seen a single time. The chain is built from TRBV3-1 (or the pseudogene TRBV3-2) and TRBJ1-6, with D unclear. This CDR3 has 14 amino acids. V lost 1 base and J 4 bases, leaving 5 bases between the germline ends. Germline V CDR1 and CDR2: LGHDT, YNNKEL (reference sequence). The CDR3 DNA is TGTGCCAGCAGCCAAGTCGGGTATAATTCACCCCTCCACTTT. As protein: CASSQVGYNSPLHF.

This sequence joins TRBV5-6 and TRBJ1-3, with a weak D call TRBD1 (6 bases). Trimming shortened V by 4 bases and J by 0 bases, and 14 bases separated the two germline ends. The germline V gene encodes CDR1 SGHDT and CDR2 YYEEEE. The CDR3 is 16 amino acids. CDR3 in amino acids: CASSPLGGLSGNTIYF. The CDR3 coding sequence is TGTGCCAGCAGCCCCCTCGGGGGGCTCTCTGGAAACACCATATATTTT.

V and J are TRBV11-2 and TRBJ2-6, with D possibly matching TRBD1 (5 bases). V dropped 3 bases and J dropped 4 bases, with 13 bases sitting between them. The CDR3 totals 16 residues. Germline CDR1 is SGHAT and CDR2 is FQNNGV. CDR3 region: CASSLSRQLGANVLTF. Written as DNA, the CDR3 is TGTGCCAGCAGCTTGTCGCGACAGCTCGGGGCCAACGTCCTGACTTTC.

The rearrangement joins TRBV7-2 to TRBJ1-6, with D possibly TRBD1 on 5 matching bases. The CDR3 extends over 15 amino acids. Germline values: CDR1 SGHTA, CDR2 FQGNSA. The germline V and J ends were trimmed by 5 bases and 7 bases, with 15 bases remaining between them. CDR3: CASSPRQLFNSPLHF. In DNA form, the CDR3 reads TGTGCCAGCAGCCCCCGACAGCTTTTCAATTCACCCCTCCACTTT.

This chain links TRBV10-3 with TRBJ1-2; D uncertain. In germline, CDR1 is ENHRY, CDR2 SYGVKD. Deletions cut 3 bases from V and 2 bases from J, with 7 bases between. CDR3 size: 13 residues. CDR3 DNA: TGTGCCATCAGTGATAGTCAAAACTATGGCTACACCTTC. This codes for CAISDSQNYGYTF.

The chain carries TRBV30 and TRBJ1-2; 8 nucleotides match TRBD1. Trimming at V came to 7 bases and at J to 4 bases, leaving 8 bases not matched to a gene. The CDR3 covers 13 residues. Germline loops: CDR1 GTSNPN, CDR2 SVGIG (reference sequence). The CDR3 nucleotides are TGTGCCTATAAGGACAGGGATCGCTATGGCTACACCTTC. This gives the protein CAYKDRDRYGYTF.

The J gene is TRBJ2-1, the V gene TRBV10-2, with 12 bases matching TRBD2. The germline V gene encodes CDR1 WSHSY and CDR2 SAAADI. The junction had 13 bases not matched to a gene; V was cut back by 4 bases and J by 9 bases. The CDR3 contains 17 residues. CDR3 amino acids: CASSVHLGTSGRFEQFF. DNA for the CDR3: TGCGCCAGCAGTGTACACCTTGGGACTAGCGGGCGGTTTGAGCAGTTCTTC.

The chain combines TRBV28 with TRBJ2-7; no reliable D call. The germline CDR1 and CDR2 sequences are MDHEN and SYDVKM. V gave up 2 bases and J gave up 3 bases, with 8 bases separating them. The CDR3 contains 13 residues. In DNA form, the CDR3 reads TGTGCCAGCAGTTTAACAGCTCTCTACGAGCAGTACTTC. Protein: CASSLTALYEQYF.

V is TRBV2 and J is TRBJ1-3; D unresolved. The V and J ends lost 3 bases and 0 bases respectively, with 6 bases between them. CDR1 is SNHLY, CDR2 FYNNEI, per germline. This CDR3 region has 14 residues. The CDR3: CASSDRLSGNTIYF. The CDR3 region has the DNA TGTGCCAGCAGTGATCGGCTCTCTGGAAACACCATATATTTT.

The CDR3 DNA follows: TGTGCCAGCAGTTTAGGTCCCGGGAACACTGAAGCTTTCTTT. Protein product: CASSLGPGNTEAFF. This chain uses TRBV27 with TRBJ1-1; no clear D gene. The CDR3 is 14 residues long. The V gene's germline CDR1 is MNHEY and CDR2 SMNVEV (reference sequence). Trimming left V 2 bases short and J 1 base short, with 8 bases between.

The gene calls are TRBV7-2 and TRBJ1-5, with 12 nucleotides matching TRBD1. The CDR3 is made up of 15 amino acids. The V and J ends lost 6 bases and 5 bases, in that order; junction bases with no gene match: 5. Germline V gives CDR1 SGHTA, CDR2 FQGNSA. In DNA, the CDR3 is TGTGCCAGCAGACGGGACAGGGGGCGTCATCAGCCCCAGCATTTT. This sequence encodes CASRRDRGRHQPQHF. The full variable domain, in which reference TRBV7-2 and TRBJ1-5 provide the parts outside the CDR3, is GAGVSQSPSNKVTEKGKDVELRCDPISGHTALYWYRQSLGQGLEFLIYFQGNSAPDKSGLPSDRFSAERTGGSVSTLTIQRTQQEDSAVYLCASRRDRGRHQPQHFGDGTRLSIL.

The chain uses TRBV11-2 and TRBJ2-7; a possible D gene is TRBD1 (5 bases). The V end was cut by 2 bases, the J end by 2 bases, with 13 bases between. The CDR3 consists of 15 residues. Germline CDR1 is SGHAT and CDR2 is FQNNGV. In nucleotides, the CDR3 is TGTGCCAGCAGCTTACGTCTACAGGATACCTACGAGCAGTACTTC. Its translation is CASSLRLQDTYEQYF. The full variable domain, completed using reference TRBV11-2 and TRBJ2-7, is EAGVAQSPRYKIIEKRQSVAFWCNPISGHATLYWYQQILGQGPKLLIQFQNNGVVDDSQLPKDRFSAERLKGVDSTLKIQPAKLEDSAVYLCASSLRLQDTYEQYFGPGTRLTVT.

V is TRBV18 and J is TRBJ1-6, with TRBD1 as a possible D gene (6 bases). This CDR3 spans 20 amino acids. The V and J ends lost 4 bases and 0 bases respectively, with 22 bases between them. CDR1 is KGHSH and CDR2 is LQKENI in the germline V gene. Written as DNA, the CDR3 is TGTGCCAGCTCACTCCAGTGGGGGCCAGACTACAGCTCCTATAATTCACCCCTCCACTTT. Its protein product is CASSLQWGPDYSSYNSPLHF.

This CDR3 is CASSLGQGRARGGYTF. CDR3 sequence (DNA): TGTGCCAGCAGCTTAGGCCAGGGCCGCGCCCGGGGTGGCTACACCTTC. The V call is TRBV7-8, the J call TRBJ1-2, with D possibly TRBD1 on 5 matching bases. The CDR3 loop spans 16 amino acids. Trimming took 1 base from V and 7 from J, leaving 19 bases between them. The germline V gene encodes CDR1 SGHVS and CDR2 FQNEAQ.